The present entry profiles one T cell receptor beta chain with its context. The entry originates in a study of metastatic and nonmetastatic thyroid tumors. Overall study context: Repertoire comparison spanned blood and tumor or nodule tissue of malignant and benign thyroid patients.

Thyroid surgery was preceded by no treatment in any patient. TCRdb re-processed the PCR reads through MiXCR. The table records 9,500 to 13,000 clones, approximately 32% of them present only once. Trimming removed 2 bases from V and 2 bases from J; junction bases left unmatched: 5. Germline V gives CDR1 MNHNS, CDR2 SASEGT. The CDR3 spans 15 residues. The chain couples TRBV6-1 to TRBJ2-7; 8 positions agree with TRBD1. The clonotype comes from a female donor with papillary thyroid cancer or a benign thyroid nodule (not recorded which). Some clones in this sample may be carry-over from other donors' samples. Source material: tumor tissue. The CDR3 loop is CASSESGTGAYEQYF. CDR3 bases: TGTGCCAGCAGTGAATCAGGGACAGGCGCCTACGAGCAGTACTTC.